One sample yielded the 11 T cell receptor beta chains listed below, sequenced in a study of T cells after yellow fever vaccination. Each CDR3 protein is one row after TCRdb ran MiXCR on the 5' RACE reads. The table has more than 300,000 distinct CDR3 sequences, around 11% seen once. The sample in question was CD4+ T cells sorted from PBMCs, obtained 45 days after the yellow fever booster vaccination. These receptors originate from a man aged 18 to 29 who received the YFV17D yellow fever vaccine.

This clonotype was seen more than once but under ten times. This rearrangement joins TRBV5-6 to TRBJ2-4; D gene uncertain. Trimming cost V 5 bases and J 6 bases, with 12 bases left between them. The CDR3 is 13 residues long. Looked up from germline, CDR1 is SGHDT and CDR2 is YYEEEE. CDR3 residues: CASRTTTTNIQYF. The CDR3 bases are TGTGCCAGCAGGACAACTACGACAAACATTCAGTACTTC.

This clonotype was counted a few times. The chain carries TRBV6-5 and TRBJ1-1; TRBD1 matches 10 bases. Trimming removed 4 bases from V and 5 bases from J; junction bases left unmatched: 7. The CDR3 sequence is 15 residues long. Germline V gene lookup returns CDR1 MNHEY and CDR2 SVGAGI. CDR3 sequence: CASSLKPGQGTEAFF. CDR3 DNA sequence: TGTGCCAGCAGTTTAAAACCGGGACAGGGGACTGAAGCTTTCTTT.

The rearrangement joins TRBV28 to TRBJ2-5, with a weak D call TRBD1 (5 bases). Germline V CDR1 and CDR2: MDHEN, SYDVKM. This CDR3 region has 10 residues. Trimming cost V 9 bases and J 5 bases, with 7 bases left between them. CDR3 in amino acids: CASKGETQYF. In DNA form, the CDR3 reads TGTGCCAGTAAGGGGGAGACCCAGTACTTC.

This clonotype has at least ten counts. The rearrangement links TRBV4-2 to TRBJ2-1, with 9 bases identical to TRBD2. Germline-derived CDR1 and CDR2 are LGHNA and YNFKEQ. Trimming took 3 bases from V and 6 from J; bases not matched to a gene: 3. The CDR3 is 14 amino acids. The CDR3 reads CASSQETSGNEQFF. The CDR3 coding sequence is TGTGCCAGCAGCCAGGAGACTAGCGGCAATGAGCAGTTCTTC.

This clonotype has more than one count but fewer than ten. V usage is TRBV29-1 and J usage is TRBJ2-5; no reliable D call. V was trimmed by 6 bases and J by 5 bases, leaving 7 bases between them. This CDR3 has 10 residues. Germline CDR1 is SQVTM and CDR2 is ANQGSEA. The CDR3 bases are TGCAGCGTGATGGGGGAGACCCAGTACTTC. Protein sequence: CSVMGETQYF.

The CDR3 loop reads CASSSGQDQETQYF. In DNA, the CDR3 is TGTGCCAGCAGCTCGGGACAGGACCAAGAGACCCAGTACTTC. This chain links TRBV9 with TRBJ2-5; 8 bases align to TRBD1. The CDR3 runs to 14 residues. The junction had 2 bases not matched to a gene; V was cut back by 4 bases and J by 0 bases. Germline V lookup: CDR1 SGDLS, CDR2 YYNGEE.

CDR3: CASRRTALYNEQFF. In DNA form, the CDR3 reads TGTGCCAGCAGGCGGACAGCCCTATACAATGAGCAGTTCTTC. The J gene is TRBJ2-1, the V gene TRBV2; tentatively, D is TRBD1 (6 bases). V lost 6 bases and J lost 4, with 13 bases in between. This CDR3 spans 14 amino acids. Per germline, CDR1 SNHLY and CDR2 FYNNEI.

The genes are TRBV7-2 and TRBJ2-7, with D possibly TRBD1 on 6 matching bases. The ends were cut back, 1 base at V and 6 bases at J, with 13 bases in the middle. CDR1 is SGHTA and CDR2 is FQGNSA in the germline V gene. The CDR3 runs to 14 residues. CDR3 in DNA: TGTGCCAGCAGCTTAGGAACAGGGCCCCTCGAGCAGTACTTC. Its protein is CASSLGTGPLEQYF.

CDR3 in amino acids: CATTFHPQGRVETQYF. CDR3 nucleotide sequence: TGTGCCACCACCTTCCACCCCCAGGGGAGGGTGGAGACCCAGTACTTC. The rearrangement links TRBV28 to TRBJ2-5; possibly TRBD2 for D (7 bases). Germline-derived CDR1 and CDR2 are MDHEN and SYDVKM. Trimming shortened V by 10 bases and J by 5 bases, and 26 bases separated the two germline ends. The CDR3 length is 16 residues.

This clonotype has more than one count but fewer than ten. The chain couples TRBV12-3 or TRBV12-4 to TRBJ2-1; no reliable D call. The CDR3 has 14 amino acids. The ends were cut back, 0 bases at V and 6 bases at J, with 9 bases in the middle. This CDR3 reads CASSLASSINEQFF. The CDR3 region has the DNA TGTGCCAGCAGTTTAGCTAGCAGCATCAATGAGCAGTTCTTC.

The chain carries TRBV20-1 and TRBJ1-5, with a possible D match to TRBD1 (5 bases). V was shortened by 3 bases and J by 6 bases, with 12 bases between the two germline ends. The CDR3 covers 13 residues. CDR1 and CDR2 (germline): DFQATT, SNEGSKA (reference sequence). The CDR3 protein is CSASGRTPQPQHF. For the CDR3, the DNA is TGCAGTGCTAGCGGGAGGACACCTCAGCCCCAGCATTTT.